This T cell receptor (beta chain) derives from a study of T-cell memory formation after mild COVID-19. Study summary: The TCR clusters were mostly specific to one donor. Study outcomes and limitations: In pre-infection memory, a portion of responding clones appeared, which suggested that cross-reactive memory joined.

This clonotype was recorded at least ten times. What it binds is unknown. This CDR3 is 10 amino acids long. Per the germline V gene, CDR1 is GTSNPN and CDR2 is SVGIG (reference sequence). Trimming shortened V by 1 base and J by 5 bases, and 1 base separated the two germline ends. Via MiXCR, TCRdb re-called the 5' RACE reads, giving one row per CDR3 protein. The sample contains about 13,000 distinct CDR3 sequences, around 16% of which appear only once. Source material: PBMCs or a T cell subset sorted from them (not recorded which). The TCR was taken from a man aged 18 to 29 who had mild COVID-19 (a few samples of this study predate the infection). Cell type and time point are not known. The chain carries TRBV30 and TRBJ2-3; D is unresolved. The DNA for the CDR3 is TGTGCCTGGAGTGGAGATACGCAGTATTTT. Its translation is CAWSGDTQYF.